Listed below are T cell receptor beta chains from one sample, sequenced in a study of blood T cell repertoires in COVID-19. TCRdb's copy holds only in-frame clones and misses some; the assay was immunoSEQ multiplex PCR. Of more than 250,000 clones in the sample, more than 70% are singletons; the top ten hold about 1.2%. The specimen was peripheral blood. The source is a woman aged 50 to 60 with acute or convalescent COVID-19. The CDR3 runs from the conserved cysteine through the conserved F or W. D genes are given only for firm matches. Size is omitted from some rows. Given values are once, few, many or a class for expanded clones.

d_call: TRBD1; clone_size: -; j_call: TRBJ1-2; v_call: TRBV5-1; cdr3_nt: TGCGCCAGCAGCCCACAGGGGATGGATAACTATGGCTACACCTTC; cdr3_aa: CASSPQGMDNYGYTF
d_call: -; clone_size: -; j_call: TRBJ1-2; v_call: TRBV30; cdr3_nt: TGTGCCCTAGGCAGCTATGGCTACACCTTC; cdr3_aa: CALGSYGYTF
d_call: TRBD1; clone_size: -; j_call: TRBJ2-7; v_call: TRBV14; cdr3_nt: TGTGCCAGCAGCCAAGTAAGGCAGGGGGCGACCGAGCAGTACTTC; cdr3_aa: CASSQVRQGATEQYF
d_call: -; clone_size: -; j_call: TRBJ1-1; v_call: TRBV5-5; cdr3_nt: TGTGCCAGCAGCTTGCAGGGTGGGAGGGAAACTGAAGCTTTCTTT; cdr3_aa: CASSLQGGRETEAFF
d_call: -; clone_size: -; j_call: TRBJ2-7; v_call: TRBV6-2/TRBV6-3; cdr3_nt: TGTGCCAGCAGTTCCGTCCTCTCCTACGAGCAGTACTTC; cdr3_aa: CASSSVLSYEQYF
d_call: TRBD2; clone_size: -; j_call: TRBJ2-7; v_call: TRBV3-1/TRBV3-2; cdr3_nt: TGTGCCAGCAGCCCTCTGCCCAGCGGGAGGGGCGAGCAGTACTTC; cdr3_aa: CASSPLPSGRGEQYF
d_call: -; clone_size: -; j_call: TRBJ1-1; v_call: TRBV5-4; cdr3_nt: TGTGCCAGCACCCCGGGGGGGGAGGACACTGAAGCTTTCTTT; cdr3_aa: CASTPGGEDTEAFF
d_call: -; clone_size: -; j_call: TRBJ1-2; v_call: TRBV16; cdr3_nt: TGTGCCAGCAGCCAATCGTCCGGGGTCGGCTACACCTTC; cdr3_aa: CASSQSSGVGYTF
d_call: -; clone_size: few; j_call: TRBJ2-3; v_call: TRBV19; cdr3_nt: TGTGCCAGTAGTAAGAGAACAGATACGCAGTATTTT; cdr3_aa: CASSKRTDTQYF
d_call: -; clone_size: -; j_call: TRBJ1-6; v_call: TRBV30; cdr3_nt: TGTGCCTGGAGTGCCGACAGTAATTCACCCCTCCACTTT; cdr3_aa: CAWSADSNSPLHF
d_call: TRBD2; clone_size: -; j_call: TRBJ2-1; v_call: TRBV7-2; cdr3_nt: TGTGCCAGCAGCCGGGGGGGGGCCCGAAATGAGCAGTTCTTC; cdr3_aa: CASSRGGARNEQFF
d_call: -; clone_size: -; j_call: TRBJ1-1; v_call: TRBV11-2; cdr3_nt: TGTGCCAGCAGCTTAGTAGGCCGGGGTGAAGCTTTCTTT; cdr3_aa: CASSLVGRGEAFF
d_call: -; clone_size: -; j_call: TRBJ2-2; v_call: TRBV24-1; cdr3_nt: TGTGCCACCAGTGATCCCACTTACACCGGGGAGCTGTTTTTT; cdr3_aa: CATSDPTYTGELFF
d_call: -; clone_size: -; j_call: TRBJ1-1; v_call: TRBV24-1; cdr3_nt: TGTGCCACCAGCGGCGGGTCGAACACTGAAGCTTTCTTT; cdr3_aa: CATSGGSNTEAFF
d_call: TRBD1; clone_size: -; j_call: TRBJ2-3; v_call: TRBV29-1; cdr3_nt: TGCAGCGTGGGGGACAGGGGCGCTAGCACAGATACGCAGTATTTT; cdr3_aa: CSVGDRGASTDTQYF
d_call: TRBD1; clone_size: many; j_call: TRBJ2-7; v_call: TRBV5-4; cdr3_nt: TGTGCCAGCAGCGCCCGGGACAGCTCCTACGAGCAGTACTTC; cdr3_aa: CASSARDSSYEQYF
d_call: -; clone_size: -; j_call: TRBJ2-7; v_call: TRBV7-9; cdr3_nt: TGTGCCAGCAGCTTAGTTAATTCCGAGCAGTACTTC; cdr3_aa: CASSLVNSEQYF
d_call: TRBD1; clone_size: -; j_call: TRBJ2-7; v_call: TRBV4-3; cdr3_nt: TGCGCCAGCAGCCAAGATGTGGGACAGTCCTCCTACGAGCAGTACTTC; cdr3_aa: CASSQDVGQSSYEQYF
d_call: TRBD1; clone_size: -; j_call: TRBJ2-1; v_call: TRBV5-1; cdr3_nt: TGCGCCAGCAGCCTCCGGGACAGGGGGTTCAATGAGCAGTTCTTC; cdr3_aa: CASSLRDRGFNEQFF
d_call: TRBD2; clone_size: -; j_call: TRBJ2-1; v_call: TRBV9; cdr3_nt: TGTGCCAGCAGCGTTGTCGCTAGCGGGAGGATCGGCTACAATGAGCAGTTCTTC; cdr3_aa: CASSVVASGRIGYNEQFF
d_call: TRBD1; clone_size: -; j_call: TRBJ2-1; v_call: TRBV6-5; cdr3_nt: TGTGCCAGCAGAAACAGGGGGTTGAACAATGAGCAGTTCTTC; cdr3_aa: CASRNRGLNNEQFF
d_call: -; clone_size: -; j_call: TRBJ1-5; v_call: TRBV10-3; cdr3_nt: TGTGCCATCAGTGAGTCGAAAAGAGCGGTTCAGCCCCAGCATTTT; cdr3_aa: CAISESKRAVQPQHF
d_call: -; clone_size: few; j_call: TRBJ1-2; v_call: TRBV5-8; cdr3_nt: TGTGCCAGCAGCTTGGGACCAGGGGCGATCTATGGCTACACCTTC; cdr3_aa: CASSLGPGAIYGYTF
d_call: -; clone_size: -; j_call: TRBJ1-2; v_call: TRBV2; cdr3_nt: TGTGCCAGCAGTGATAGGGCAGGGGATGGCTACACCTTC; cdr3_aa: CASSDRAGDGYTF
d_call: TRBD2; clone_size: -; j_call: TRBJ2-4; v_call: TRBV25-1; cdr3_nt: TGTGCCAGCAGTTCCTCTAGCGGGAGGGCCAAAAACATTCAGTACTTC; cdr3_aa: CASSSSSGRAKNIQYF
d_call: TRBD1; clone_size: -; j_call: TRBJ1-1; v_call: TRBV5-1; cdr3_nt: TGCGCCAGCAGCACGAGGACAGGCACTGAAGCTTTCTTT; cdr3_aa: CASSTRTGTEAFF
d_call: -; clone_size: -; j_call: TRBJ1-3; v_call: TRBV10-3; cdr3_nt: TGTGCCATCAGTAACCCATCGGGCCCGGGGGGTGACACCATATATTTT; cdr3_aa: CAISNPSGPGGDTIYF
d_call: -; clone_size: once; j_call: TRBJ1-2; v_call: TRBV9; cdr3_nt: TGTGCCAGCAGCCCCTTCGATCAGGGCTACACCTTC; cdr3_aa: CASSPFDQGYTF
d_call: TRBD2; clone_size: -; j_call: TRBJ2-7; v_call: TRBV13; cdr3_nt: TGTGCCAGCAGCCATCTAGCGGGAGCATCCTACGAGCAGTACTTC; cdr3_aa: CASSHLAGASYEQYF
d_call: TRBD1; clone_size: -; j_call: TRBJ1-1; v_call: TRBV18; cdr3_nt: TGTGCCAGCTCACCACCGGGGACAGGGTCGCTGGGCACTGAAGCTTTCTTT; cdr3_aa: CASSPPGTGSLGTEAFF
d_call: -; clone_size: -; j_call: TRBJ1-2; v_call: TRBV6-4; cdr3_nt: TGTGCCAGCGTAACAGGGAACTATGGCTACACCTTC; cdr3_aa: CASVTGNYGYTF
d_call: TRBD2; clone_size: -; j_call: TRBJ2-3; v_call: TRBV19; cdr3_nt: TGTGCCAGTAGTGTTAGCGGGGATACGCAGTATTTT; cdr3_aa: CASSVSGDTQYF
d_call: TRBD1; clone_size: once; j_call: TRBJ2-7; v_call: TRBV20-1; cdr3_nt: TGCAGTGCTAGTCCCGGGCAGGGGGCGGGAGAGCAGTACTTC; cdr3_aa: CSASPGQGAGEQYF
d_call: -; clone_size: -; j_call: TRBJ1-6; v_call: TRBV5-1; cdr3_nt: TGCGCCAGCAGCGGGGGGGGAAATTCACCCCTCCACTTT; cdr3_aa: CASSGGGNSPLHF
d_call: -; clone_size: once; j_call: TRBJ1-2; v_call: TRBV5-6; cdr3_nt: TGTGCCAGCAGCTCAAGCCGGGGAGCACAAAGGACTGGCTACACCTTC; cdr3_aa: CASSSSRGAQRTGYTF